These 31 T cell receptor beta chains came from one sample sequenced in a study of post-analysis software for immune sequencing data. Overall study findings and caveats: Patients showed TRBV5-6, TRBV5-1 and TRBV20-1 among four to six TRBV segments more frequent than in controls.

The antigens for these receptors are not known. Unique molecular identifiers featured in each of the TCR beta cDNA libraries. Using its own MiXCR run on the PCR reads, TCRdb lists one record per CDR3 protein. The table records about 770,000 distinct CDR3 sequences, under 60% of them present only once. Sequenced input: blood. These receptors all stem from a girl aged 10 to 17 with multiple sclerosis.

V usage is TRBV29-1 and J usage is TRBJ1-4; D might be TRBD1 (5 bases). This CDR3 has 13 amino acids. V lost 4 bases, J lost 1 base, and 7 bases lay in between. Germline-derived CDR1 and CDR2 are SQVTM and ANQGSEA. The DNA of the CDR3 is TGCAGCGTTGTGACAGAAACTAATGAAAAACTGTTTTTT. It translates to CSVVTETNEKLFF.

The CDR3 region has the DNA TGTGCCAGCAGTTCGGTACGGAGCTCCTACGAGCAGTACTTC. Protein: CASSSVRSSYEQYF. This chain joins TRBV27 and TRBJ2-7; D not certain. V lost 4 bases and J 0 bases, leaving 10 bases between the germline ends. Germline loops: CDR1 MNHEY, CDR2 SMNVEV (reference sequence). The CDR3 is 14 amino acids.

The chain has TRBV7-6 and TRBJ2-5; unclear D gene. The V gene's germline CDR1 is SGHVS and CDR2 FNYEAQ. Trimming cost V 2 bases and J 2 bases, with 12 bases left between them. The CDR3 is 15 amino acids. The CDR3 loop is CASSLIYGPQETQYF. CDR3 DNA sequence: TGTGCCAGCAGCTTAATCTACGGGCCGCAAGAGACCCAGTACTTC. Combining the CDR3 with reference TRBV7-6 and TRBJ2-5 gives the whole variable domain GAGVSQSPRYKVTKRGQDVALRCDPISGHVSLYWYRQALGQGPEFLTYFNYEAQQDKSGLPNDRFSAERPEGSISTLTIQRTEQRDSAMYRCASSLIYGPQETQYFGPGTRLLVL.

The V and J genes are TRBV20-1 and TRBJ1-1; maybe TRBD1 (5 bases). Looked up from germline, CDR1 is DFQATT and CDR2 is SNEGSKA (reference sequence). CDR3 length: 15 amino acids. The V gene lost 7 bases and the J gene lost 5 bases, with 23 bases spanning the gap. The CDR3 protein is CSGIPGGRSGTEAFF. In DNA, the CDR3 is TGCAGTGGTATCCCGGGGGGTAGGTCGGGGACTGAAGCTTTCTTT.

This clonotype was counted once. V gene TRBV7-2 combines with J gene TRBJ2-3; 8 nucleotides align to TRBD2. The CDR3 length is 14 residues. Losses at the gene ends were 3 bases for V and 5 bases for J; bases not matched to a gene: 4. The germline gives CDR1 SGHTA, CDR2 FQGNSA. The CDR3 here is CASSFSGGEDTQYF. For the CDR3, the DNA is TGTGCCAGCAGCTTTTCGGGAGGGGAAGATACGCAGTATTTT. The variable domain in full, completed from reference TRBV7-2 and TRBJ2-3, reads GAGVSQSPSNKVTEKGKDVELRCDPISGHTALYWYRQSLGQGLEFLIYFQGNSAPDKSGLPSDRFSAERTGGSVSTLTIQRTQQEDSAVYLCASSFSGGEDTQYFGPGTRLTVL.

The rearrangement links TRBV4-2 to TRBJ2-1; no definite D call. Germline CDR1 is LGHNA and CDR2 is YNFKEQ. The CDR3 consists of 14 residues. V lost 2 bases and J 5 bases, leaving 10 bases between the germline ends. The CDR3 here is CASSQMTAHNEQFF. The CDR3 DNA reads TGTGCCAGCAGCCAAATGACTGCTCACAATGAGCAGTTCTTC.

This chain connects TRBV6-2 or TRBV6-3 to TRBJ2-5; no clear D. The J call is in doubt because the DNA end fits TRBJ2-7 better. The length of the CDR3 is 10 residues. The germline CDR1 and CDR2 sequences are MNHEY and SVGEGT. CDR3 in amino acids: CATPVSEQYF. CDR3 DNA: TGTGCCACCCCGGTTAGCGAGCAGTACTTC.

A few counts support this clonotype. The rearrangement links TRBV5-1 to TRBJ2-3; a possible D gene is TRBD2 (6 bases). CDR3 length: 18 amino acids. The germline gives CDR1 SGHRS, CDR2 YFSETQ. V gave up 4 bases and J gave up 6 bases, with 27 bases separating them. Here the CDR3 DNA reads TGCGCCAGCAGCCCGGAGGGGAGCGCCATAAACCTGGGGGATACGCAGTATTTT. Translation gives CASSPEGSAINLGDTQYF.

DNA for the CDR3: TGTGCCAGCAGTCGACAAATCCAAGAGACCCAGTACTTC. Protein: CASSRQIQETQYF. The chain employs TRBV25-1 and TRBJ2-5, with D unresolved. The germline V and J ends were trimmed by 5 bases and 1 base, with 8 bases remaining between them. Germline-derived CDR1 and CDR2 are MGHDK and SYGVNS. The CDR3 runs to 13 residues.

This clonotype was seen a handful of times. This chain connects TRBV20-1 to TRBJ2-1, with 7 nucleotides matching TRBD2. CDR1 is DFQATT, CDR2 SNEGSKA, per germline (reference sequence). Trimming took 5 bases from V and 7 from J; bases not matched to a gene: 5. The CDR3 contains 12 residues. The DNA for the CDR3 is TGCAGTGCTGATAGGGGAGGGAATGAGCAGTTCTTC. Protein: CSADRGGNEQFF.

This clonotype was detected only a few times. The rearrangement links TRBV12-3 or TRBV12-4 to TRBJ1-2, with D perhaps TRBD1 (6 bases). The germline V and J ends were trimmed by 6 bases and 6 bases, with 20 bases remaining between them. The CDR3 runs to 15 residues. The CDR3 spells CASSAPRGGRDGYTF. CDR3 in DNA: TGTGCCAGCAGCGCCCCCAGAGGGGGACGCGATGGCTACACCTTC.

This clonotype was seen ten or more times. The chain carries TRBV4-2 and TRBJ1-4; 9 nucleotides match TRBD1. CDR3 length: 17 amino acids. Per the germline V gene, CDR1 is LGHNA and CDR2 is YNFKEQ. V lost 3 bases, J lost 8 bases, and 13 bases stayed unmatched. In nucleotides, the CDR3 is TGTGCCAGCAGCCACCAAACAGGGGGACAGGGATACGAAAAACTGTTTTTT. This encodes CASSHQTGGQGYEKLFF.

Only a few counts were recorded for this clonotype. V usage is TRBV4-1 and J usage is TRBJ2-3, with D maybe TRBD1 (6 bases). V gave up 3 bases and J gave up 6 bases, with 13 bases separating them. Germline V CDR1 and CDR2: MGHRA, YSYEKL. This CDR3 region has 14 residues. CDR3 DNA: TGCGCCAGCAGCCAGCCTCACAGGGTGGATACGCAGTATTTT. As protein: CASSQPHRVDTQYF.

This clonotype has just a few counts. V and J are TRBV20-1 and TRBJ2-7; 15 bases line up with TRBD2. The J call could be wrong; TRBJ2-5 is a better fit for the DNA end. This CDR3 comprises 18 residues. CDR1 is DFQATT, CDR2 SNEGSKA, per germline (reference sequence). The CDR3 DNA reads TGCAGTGCTAGGTCCCCGGGACTAGCGGGAGGCTCAGGGGAGACCCAGTACTTC. It is translated as CSARSPGLAGGSGETQYF.

The CDR3 nucleotides are TGTGCCAGCAGTTTTCGACAGGGGCTAAGTCTTTATGGCTACACCTTC. Encoded protein: CASSFRQGLSLYGYTF. The chain links TRBV28 to TRBJ1-2; 8 positions match TRBD1. This CDR3 region has 16 residues. Germline loops: CDR1 MDHEN, CDR2 SYDVKM. V shed 3 bases, J shed 5 bases, and the junction held 11 bases outside the gene matches.

This clonotype was seen a handful of times. V and J are TRBV10-3 and TRBJ2-1; TRBD2 matches at 9 bases. CDR3 length: 12 amino acids. Germline V gene lookup returns CDR1 ENHRY and CDR2 SYGVKD. V lost 9 bases and J lost 10; bases outside the gene matches: 7. CDR3 in amino acids: CAIAQREDEQFF. The CDR3 bases are TGTGCCATAGCCCAGCGGGAGGACGAGCAGTTCTTC.

V gene TRBV20-1 combines with J gene TRBJ2-7, with a possible D match to TRBD2 (7 bases). Per the germline V gene, CDR1 is DFQATT and CDR2 is SNEGSKA (reference sequence). V lost 6 bases and J lost 2, with 14 bases in between. The length of the CDR3 is 13 residues. CDR3 amino acids: CSAVGGGTYEQYF. CDR3 sequence (DNA): TGCAGTGCCGTAGGGGGGGGGACCTACGAGCAGTACTTC.

This clonotype has just a few counts. The rearrangement uses TRBV20-1 and TRBJ1-2; D uncertain. Germline V gives CDR1 DFQATT, CDR2 SNEGSKA (reference sequence). CDR3 size: 12 residues. V gave up 8 bases and J gave up 3 bases, with 13 bases separating them. The CDR3 nucleotides are TGCAGTCTACGGGCTTCGGACTATGGCTACACCTTC. This codes for CSLRASDYGYTF.

There are a few counts of this clonotype. The J gene is TRBJ2-3, the V gene TRBV28; either TRBD1 or TRBD2 may fit D (5 bases each). From germline, CDR1 is MDHEN and CDR2 SYDVKM. The ends were cut back, 8 bases at V and 10 bases at J, with 16 bases in the middle. CDR3 length: 12 amino acids. CDR3 protein: CASCRTGHAQYF. The CDR3 bases are TGTGCCAGCTGCCGTACGGGGCACGCGCAGTATTTT.

Note on this clonotype: This may come from a read error, since a much larger clone is one base off. The J gene is TRBJ1-5, the V gene TRBV4-2; TRBD1 matches 8 bases. CDR3 length: 16 amino acids. Germline V CDR1 and CDR2: LGHNA, YNFKEQ. CDR3 loop: CASSQDPGGSKQPQHF. The CDR3 DNA follows: TGTGCCAGCAGCCAAGATCCAGGGGGCAGCAAACAGCCCCAGCATTTT.

This clonotype has only a few counts. This chain uses TRBV10-2 with TRBJ2-1, with 12 bases identical to TRBD2. Per germline, CDR1 WSHSY and CDR2 SAAADI. The V and J ends lost 6 bases and 6 bases, in that order; junction bases with no gene match: 3. The CDR3 contains 14 residues. CDR3 sequence (DNA): TGCGCCAGCAGACCGGGACTAGCGGGCAATGAGCAGTTCTTC. Translated: CASRPGLAGNEQFF.

The CDR3 here is CATSDFALAGGPASYNEQFF. CDR3 coding DNA: TGTGCCACCAGTGATTTTGCCCTAGCGGGAGGGCCGGCCTCCTACAATGAGCAGTTCTTC. The V and J genes are TRBV24-1 and TRBJ2-1, with TRBD2 matching 12 bases. Per the germline V gene, CDR1 is KGHDR and CDR2 is SFDVKD. V shed 1 base and J 0 bases; nucleotides not matched to a gene: 9. The CDR3 has 20 amino acids.

The rearrangement uses TRBV10-2 and TRBJ2-1; 8 bases are shared with TRBD2. Germline V gene data show CDR1 as WSHSY and CDR2 as SAAADI. The CDR3 runs 16 residues. V trimming: 3 bases; J trimming: 0 bases; junction bases outside the gene matches: 4. CDR3 nucleotide sequence: TGCGCCAGCAGTGACGCACTAGCGGCCTCCTACAATGAGCAGTTCTTC. Amino acids: CASSDALAASYNEQFF.

The count of this clonotype is one. The gene calls are TRBV28 and TRBJ2-5, with 11 bases matching TRBD2. Germline V lookup: CDR1 MDHEN, CDR2 SYDVKM. Trimming at V came to 3 bases and at J to 3 bases, leaving 9 bases not matched to a gene. This CDR3 region has 17 residues. The CDR3 nucleotides read TGTGCCAGCAGTTTGAGTGTGGGACTAGCGGTTGAAGAGACCCAGTACTTC. This translates into CASSLSVGLAVEETQYF. Combining the CDR3 with reference TRBV28 and TRBJ2-5 gives the whole variable domain DVKVTQSSRYLVKRTGEKVFLECVQDMDHENMFWYRQDPGLGLRLIYFSYDVKMKEKGDIPEGYSVSREKKERFSLILESASTNQTSMYLCASSLSVGLAVEETQYFGPGTRLLVL.

The V call is TRBV24-1, the J call TRBJ2-3; D may match TRBD1 or TRBD2 (5 bases each). The length of the CDR3 is 16 residues. The V gene lost 6 bases and the J gene lost 2 bases, with 17 bases spanning the gap. Germline assignment: CDR1 KGHDR and CDR2 SFDVKD. The CDR3 loop reads CATSPGEGMPTDTQYF. The CDR3 DNA reads TGTGCCACCAGTCCCGGTGAGGGGATGCCCACAGATACGCAGTATTTT.

This clonotype was recorded only once. J is TRBJ2-7 and V is TRBV9, with 8 bases fitting TRBD1. This CDR3 is 17 amino acids long. V lost 0 bases to trimming and J lost 1 base; unmatched junction nucleotides: 9. Germline CDR1 is SGDLS and CDR2 is YYNGEE. Written as DNA, the CDR3 is TGTGCCAGCAGCGTAGCCCCGACAGGGGACGGTTCCTACGAGCAGTACTTC. Protein: CASSVAPTGDGSYEQYF.

The chain recombines TRBV20-1 with TRBJ2-1; 7 bases agree with TRBD1. CDR3 length equals 15 residues. The V segment lost 5 bases and the J segment 4 bases; nucleotides outside the gene matches: 11. Germline lookup yields CDR1 DFQATT and CDR2 SNEGSKA (reference sequence). DNA of the CDR3: TGCAGTGCTTGTAACCTAGGGACAGCGTACAATGAGCAGTTCTTC. Translated: CSACNLGTAYNEQFF.

The V call is TRBV28, the J call TRBJ1-4; 10 bases are shared with TRBD1. The V gene end was trimmed by 2 bases and the J gene end by 6 bases; junction bases not matched to a gene: 6. This CDR3 has 16 amino acids. Germline V gene lookup returns CDR1 MDHEN and CDR2 SYDVKM. CDR3: CASSLAGTGVDEKLFF. CDR3 DNA sequence: TGTGCCAGCAGTTTAGCCGGGACAGGGGTTGATGAAAAACTGTTTTTT. Supplemented by reference TRBV28 and TRBJ1-4, the full variable domain reads DVKVTQSSRYLVKRTGEKVFLECVQDMDHENMFWYRQDPGLGLRLIYFSYDVKMKEKGDIPEGYSVSREKKERFSLILESASTNQTSMYLCASSLAGTGVDEKLFFGSGTQLSVL.

This clonotype was found once. The chain recombines TRBV20-1 with TRBJ2-7, with 8 positions matching TRBD2. This CDR3 has 14 amino acids. The V gene's germline CDR1 is DFQATT and CDR2 SNEGSKA (reference sequence). After removal of 3 bases from V and 7 bases from J, the junction contained 11 bases not matched to a gene. In DNA form, the CDR3 reads TGCAGTGCTAGTCCGGGACTAGGGCCCGGGGAGCAGTACTTC. The encoded protein is CSASPGLGPGEQYF.

The J gene is TRBJ2-7, the V gene TRBV20-1, with TRBD1 matching over 7 bases. The V and J ends lost 2 bases and 2 bases, in that order; junction bases with no gene match: 3. The germline CDR1 and CDR2 sequences are DFQATT and SNEGSKA (reference sequence). The CDR3 has 13 amino acids. The CDR3 reads CSARNQGAYEQYF. In DNA form, the CDR3 reads TGCAGTGCTAGAAATCAGGGGGCCTACGAGCAGTACTTC.

The CDR3: CASSYGGWSTEAFF. The CDR3 DNA sequence: TGTGCCAGCAGTTACGGCGGTTGGAGCACTGAAGCTTTCTTT. This chain connects TRBV6-2 or TRBV6-3 to TRBJ1-1, with no clear D. Per germline, CDR1 MNHEY and CDR2 SVGEGT. The V end was cut by 2 bases, the J end by 4 bases, with 11 bases between. This CDR3 is 14 amino acids long.